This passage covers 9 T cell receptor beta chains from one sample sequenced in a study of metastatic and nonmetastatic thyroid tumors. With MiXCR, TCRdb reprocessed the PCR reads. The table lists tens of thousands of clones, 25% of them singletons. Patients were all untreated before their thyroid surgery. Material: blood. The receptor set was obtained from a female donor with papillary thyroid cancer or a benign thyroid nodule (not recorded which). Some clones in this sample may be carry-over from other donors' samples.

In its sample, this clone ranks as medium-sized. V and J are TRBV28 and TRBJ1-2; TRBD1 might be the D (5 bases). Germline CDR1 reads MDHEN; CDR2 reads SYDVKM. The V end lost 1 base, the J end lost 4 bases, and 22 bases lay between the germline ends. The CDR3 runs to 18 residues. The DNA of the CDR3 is TGTGCCAGCAGTTTATTACTTTTGGGGCTAGGCCAGCTCTATGGCTACACCTTC. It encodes CASSLLLLGLGQLYGYTF.

Written as DNA, the CDR3 is TGTGCCACCAGTGAACGGACCAACACGCCCCAGCATTTT. Its translation is CATSERTNTPQHF. The rearrangement links TRBV24-1 to TRBJ1-5, with D unresolved. Trimming took off 4 bases at V and 9 bases at J, with 12 bases between the two ends. CDR3 size: 13 residues. Germline CDR1 KGHDR, CDR2 SFDVKD.

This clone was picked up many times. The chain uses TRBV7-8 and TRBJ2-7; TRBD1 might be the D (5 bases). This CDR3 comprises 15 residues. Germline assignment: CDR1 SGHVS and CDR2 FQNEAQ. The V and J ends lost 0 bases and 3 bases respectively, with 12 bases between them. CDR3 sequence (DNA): TGTGCCAGCAGCTTAGCGCAGGGTGTAAGCTACGAGCAGTACTTC. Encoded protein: CASSLAQGVSYEQYF.

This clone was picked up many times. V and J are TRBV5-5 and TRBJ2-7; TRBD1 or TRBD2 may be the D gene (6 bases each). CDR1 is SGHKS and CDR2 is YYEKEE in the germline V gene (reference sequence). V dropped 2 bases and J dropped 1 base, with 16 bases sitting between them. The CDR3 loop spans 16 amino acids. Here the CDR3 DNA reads TGTGCCAGCAGCTTAGGGGGAGGTCCAGGGTCCTACGAGCAGTACTTC. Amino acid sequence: CASSLGGGPGSYEQYF.

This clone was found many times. CDR3 residues: CASSQASGRAYNEQFF. Written as DNA, the CDR3 is TGCGCCAGCAGCCAGGCGAGCGGGAGGGCCTACAATGAGCAGTTCTTC. The rearrangement joins TRBV4-1 to TRBJ2-1; 10 bases are shared with TRBD2. Trimming took 3 bases from V and 2 from J; bases not matched to a gene: 4. The V gene's germline CDR1 is MGHRA and CDR2 YSYEKL. The CDR3 has 16 amino acids.

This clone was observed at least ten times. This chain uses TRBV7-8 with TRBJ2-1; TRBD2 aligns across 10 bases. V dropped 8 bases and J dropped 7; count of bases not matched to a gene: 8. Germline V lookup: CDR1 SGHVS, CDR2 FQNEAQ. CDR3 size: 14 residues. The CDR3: CASLSGRAENEQFF. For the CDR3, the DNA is TGTGCCAGCCTAAGCGGGAGGGCCGAAAATGAGCAGTTCTTC.

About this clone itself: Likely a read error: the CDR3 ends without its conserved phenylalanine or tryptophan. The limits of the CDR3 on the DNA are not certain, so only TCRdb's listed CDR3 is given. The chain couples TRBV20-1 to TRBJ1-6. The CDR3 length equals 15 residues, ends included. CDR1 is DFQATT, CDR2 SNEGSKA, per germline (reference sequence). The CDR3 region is CSARDQTVDSAPVHL.

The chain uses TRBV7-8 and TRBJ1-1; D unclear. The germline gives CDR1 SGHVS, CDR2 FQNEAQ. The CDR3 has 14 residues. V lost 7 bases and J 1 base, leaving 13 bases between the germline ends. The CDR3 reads CASTEWAWNTEAFF. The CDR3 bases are TGTGCCAGCACCGAATGGGCTTGGAACACTGAAGCTTTCTTT. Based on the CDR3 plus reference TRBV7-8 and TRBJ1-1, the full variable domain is GAGVSQSPRYKVAKRGQDVALRCDPISGHVSLFWYQQALGQGPEFLTYFQNEAQLDKSGLPSDRFFAERPEGSVSTLKIQRTQQEDSAVYLCASTEWAWNTEAFFGQGTRLTVV.

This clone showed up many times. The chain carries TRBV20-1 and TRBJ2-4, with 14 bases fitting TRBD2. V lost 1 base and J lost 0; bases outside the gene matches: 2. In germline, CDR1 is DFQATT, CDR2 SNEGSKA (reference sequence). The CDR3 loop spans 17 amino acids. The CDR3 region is CSARGGLAGVAKNIQYF. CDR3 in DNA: TGCAGTGCTAGAGGGGGACTAGCGGGGGTAGCCAAAAACATTCAGTACTTC.